This T cell receptor beta chain was documented in a study of blood T cell repertoires in COVID-19. Trimming cost V 9 bases and J 4 bases, with 9 bases left between them. This CDR3 spans 11 amino acids. Germline V gene lookup returns CDR1 ENHRY and CDR2 SYGVKD. In the authors' workflow: Amplification of reference gene primers was used by the study to estimate nucleated cell counts. The assay was immunoSEQ multiplex PCR, and TCRdb's table has in-frame clones only and misses some. D and trimming were read from the DNA, whereas the V and J calls and clone size are those reported in that table. The table lists fewer than 200,000 clones, around 81% of them singletons, with roughly 12% in the top ten.

This chain links TRBV10-3 with TRBJ1-2; the D gene is possibly TRBD1 (5 bases). The clonotype comes from a woman older than 75 with COVID-19, enrolled during active disease. The sample was peripheral blood. This CDR3 reads CAISDIYGYTF. DNA of the CDR3: TGTGCCATATCGGACATCTATGGCTACACCTTC.